One and the same sample provided the 10 T cell receptor beta chains below, sequenced in a study of PD-L1 blockade in urothelial cancer. Profiling relied on immunoSEQ multiplex PCR, and the TCRdb table lists in-frame clones only, not all of them. The sample shows tens of thousands of clones, about three quarters of them seen only once. Time point noted: pretreatment peripheral blood. Here the sequenced sample was PBMCs, taken around atezolizumab (anti-PD-L1) treatment. The receptors stem from an older man with urothelial cancer.

J is TRBJ2-5 and V is TRBV5-4; TRBD1 is a possible D gene (6 bases). In germline, CDR1 is SGHNT, CDR2 YYREEE (reference sequence). V lost 4 bases and J lost 2, with 21 bases in between. The CDR3 sequence is 17 residues long. In DNA, the CDR3 is TGTGCCAGCAGCCTTGTTGGACAGAGAGCAGGGCAAGAGACCCAGTACTTC. It encodes CASSLVGQRAGQETQYF.

DNA for the CDR3: TGTGCCAGTAGTAACCCGGACGGGGGGAGGGGTGAGCAGTTCTTC. The encoded protein is CASSNPDGGRGEQFF. The V call is TRBV19, the J call TRBJ2-1; TRBD2 matches 7 bases. The junction had 12 bases not matched to a gene; V was cut back by 4 bases and J by 9 bases. Germline-derived CDR1 and CDR2 are LNHDA and SQIVND (reference sequence). The CDR3 has 15 amino acids.

The chain has TRBV2 and TRBJ1-1, with a possible D match to TRBD1 (6 bases). Per germline, CDR1 SNHLY and CDR2 FYNNEI. Trimming stripped 5 bases from V and 5 bases from J, with 15 bases between. The CDR3 totals 14 residues. In DNA, the CDR3 is TGTGCCAGCAGTCTCACAGGGATAAAGACTGAAGCTTTCTTT. Translating gives CASSLTGIKTEAFF. Supplemented by reference TRBV2 and TRBJ1-1, the full variable domain reads EPEVTQTPSHQVTQMGQEVILRCVPISNHLYFYWYRQILGQKVEFLVSFYNNEISEKSEIFDDQFSVERPDGSNFTLKIRSTKLEDSAMYFCASSLTGIKTEAFFGQGTRLTVV.

The chain couples TRBV11-1 to TRBJ2-1; possible D gene TRBD1, 5 bases. Germline-derived CDR1 and CDR2 are SGHAT and FQDESV (reference sequence). Between the trimmed V and J ends, which lost 6 bases and 9 bases, there was a span of 15 bases. CDR3 length: 13 residues. In DNA form, the CDR3 reads TGTGCCAGCAGTCCTACAGGTACGGGTGAGCAGTTCTTC. The encoded protein is CASSPTGTGEQFF.

The genes are TRBV7-2 and TRBJ1-4; a weak D match, TRBD1 (5 bases). Germline V gene data show CDR1 as SGHTA and CDR2 as FQGNSA. The V gene lost 5 bases and the J gene lost 5 bases, with 21 bases spanning the gap. CDR3 size: 17 residues. The CDR3 protein is CASSSPASGTGNEKLFF. As DNA, the CDR3 is TGTGCCAGCAGCAGCCCGGCCTCCGGGACTGGGAATGAAAAACTGTTTTTT.

The chain uses TRBV28 and TRBJ2-2; possible D gene TRBD1, 6 bases. Looked up from germline, CDR1 is MDHEN and CDR2 is SYDVKM. The CDR3 length is 16 residues. Trimming left V 6 bases short and J 0 bases short, with 14 bases between. Written as DNA, the CDR3 is TGTGCCAGCAGCCCCTTTACAGGGACGAACACCGGGGAGCTGTTTTTT. This sequence encodes CASSPFTGTNTGELFF.

The genes are TRBV19 and TRBJ1-1; D is uncertain. The CDR3 consists of 13 residues. The V end was cut by 2 bases, the J end by 5 bases, with 9 bases between. CDR1 and CDR2 from the germline V gene are LNHDA and SQIVND (reference sequence). CDR3 sequence: CASSIMGGTEAFF. CDR3 DNA: TGTGCCAGTAGTATAATGGGCGGGACTGAAGCTTTCTTT.

The rearrangement links TRBV5-1 to TRBJ2-3; no reliable D call. From germline, CDR1 is SGHRS and CDR2 YFSETQ. The CDR3 runs to 15 residues. Trimming pared 0 bases from V and 2 bases from J, leaving 10 bases between. CDR3 sequence: CASSLAADNTDTQYF. Written as DNA, the CDR3 is TGCGCCAGCAGCTTGGCCGCCGACAACACAGATACGCAGTATTTT.

The chain joins TRBV7-8 to TRBJ2-5, with D tentatively TRBD2 (6 bases). Trimming pared 1 base from V and 4 bases from J, leaving 13 bases between. The germline V gene encodes CDR1 SGHVS and CDR2 FQNEAQ. The CDR3 is made up of 15 amino acids. The CDR3 nucleotides read TGTGCCAGCAGCTTAGACGTGGAGGGCGCAGAGACCCAGTACTTC. As protein: CASSLDVEGAETQYF.

In its sample, this clone was seen a few times. The chain is built from TRBV28 and TRBJ2-7; 11 bases match TRBD2. The CDR3 contains 15 residues. Germline values: CDR1 MDHEN, CDR2 SYDVKM. Trimming at V came to 1 base and at J to 5 bases, leaving 4 bases not matched to a gene. The CDR3 DNA is TGTGCCAGCAGTTTATTACTAGCGGGAGTAAACGAGCAGTACTTC. It specifies CASSLLLAGVNEQYF.